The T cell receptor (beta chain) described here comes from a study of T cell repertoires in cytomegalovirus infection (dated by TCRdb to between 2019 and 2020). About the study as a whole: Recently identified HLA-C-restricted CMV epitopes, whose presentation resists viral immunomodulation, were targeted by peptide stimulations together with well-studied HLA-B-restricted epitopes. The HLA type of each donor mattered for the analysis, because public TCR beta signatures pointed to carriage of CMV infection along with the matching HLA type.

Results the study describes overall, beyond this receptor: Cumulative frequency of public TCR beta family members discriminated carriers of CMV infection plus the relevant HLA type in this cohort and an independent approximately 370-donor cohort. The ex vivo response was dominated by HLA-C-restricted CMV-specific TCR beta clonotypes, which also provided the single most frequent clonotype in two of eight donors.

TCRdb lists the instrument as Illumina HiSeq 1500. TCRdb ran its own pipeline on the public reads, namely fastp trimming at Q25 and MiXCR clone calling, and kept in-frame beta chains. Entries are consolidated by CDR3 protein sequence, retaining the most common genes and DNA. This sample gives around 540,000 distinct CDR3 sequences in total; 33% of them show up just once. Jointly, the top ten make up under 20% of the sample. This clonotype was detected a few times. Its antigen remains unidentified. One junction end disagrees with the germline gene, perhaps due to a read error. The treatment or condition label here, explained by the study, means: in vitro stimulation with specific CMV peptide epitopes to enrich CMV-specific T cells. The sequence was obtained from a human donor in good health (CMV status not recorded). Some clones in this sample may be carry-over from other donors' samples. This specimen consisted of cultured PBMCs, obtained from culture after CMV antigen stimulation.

This receptor has the CDR3 CASSPIGTGNPEAFF. The sequence in DNA is TGTGCCAGCAGCCCAATCGGGACAGGGAACCCTGAAGCTTTCTTT. The rearrangement combines TRBV7-2 with TRBJ1-1; 9 middle bases align to TRBD1. CDR1 and CDR2 are read off the germline V gene as SGHTA and FQGNSA. Inclusive of the bounding cysteine and phenylalanine, the CDR3 is 15 residues long. Only the CDR3 DNA stays, 45 bases, in frame from base 1.